The text below deals with one TCR beta chain. At least ten counts were recorded for this clonotype. The clone's antigen remains unknown. One base away there is no much larger clone; base qualities are not given. This record comes from a study of T cells in Graves' hyperthyroidism and ophthalmopathy (dated by TCRdb to between 2018 and 2020). About the full investigation: Peripheral blood samples were taken at initial diagnosis, before any treatment was given. Following sampling, methimazole starting at 30 mg daily was given to hyperthyroidism patients, and high-dose intravenous methylprednisolone was given to ophthalmopathy patients. Whether ophthalmopathy could be predicted prospectively was tested in an independent validation cohort made up of under 20 hyperthyroidism patients plus 17 patients who later progressed to ophthalmopathy. A discovery cohort of about a hundred patients, about 40 with Graves' ophthalmopathy and approximately 55 with stable Graves' hyperthyroidism, was used to find distinguishing TCR V-J signatures. The paper describes TCR Vbeta CDR3 sequencing of about 140 peripheral blood samples, made up of some 42 ophthalmopathy patients, some 80 hyperthyroidism patients and some 17 progressor patients. Thyroid tissue and blood T-cell repertoires from roughly 6 Graves' hyperthyroidism patients were also compared in the study. The roughly 94 discovery patients were randomly divided into training and test sets at a 7:3 ratio.

TCR beta CDR3 regions were amplified from RNA transcripts. The TCR CDR3 was subjected to a first round of RT-PCR using the HTBI primer set and the Qiagen OneStep RT-PCR kit. Libraries were constructed in a second round of multiplex PCR, after which size selection and purification were carried out. Sequencing of the libraries was done on an Illumina HiSeq2000 using paired-end 100 bp reads. The original pipeline was this. SOAPnuke was used to process the raw data, removing reads that contained adapters or uncalled bases, had a mean Phred below 15, or lacked an exact match to the constant primer or identifier. COPE v1.2.5 was used to merge the high-quality paired reads, and each unique nucleotide sequence was defined as a clonotype. MiTCR v1.1 was used to align the clonotypes against IMGT TRBV, TRBD and TRBJ reference segments. Only V-J combinations with frequency above 0.0001, covering approximately 99% of repertoires, were analysed. A TCS score was defined as the ratio of F50 (clonal expansion) to E x V (chaos), with BLOSUM62-based TCRdist applied between CDR3 peptides within each V-J. Welch's t-statistics and random forest reduced 450 to 600 V-J features to 10 to 15, which were used in a naive Bayes classifier (R e1071). Using fastp at Q25 and MiXCR, TCRdb reprocessed the public reads and kept productive beta chains. Entries that share a CDR3 protein sequence are merged under the most common genes and DNA. It is TCRdb's table, rather than the study itself, that gives the V and J calls and clone size. Present in this sample are around 340,000 distinct CDR3 sequences, about 15% of which were seen just once. 30% to 40% of the sample goes to the ten largest clones.

Overall results and qualifications from the work: In validation, progression to ophthalmopathy was predicted by the model with 70.59% sensitivity and approximately 78% specificity, a median of roughly 6.4 months before onset. A model built on a 13 V-J signature distinguished ophthalmopathy from stable hyperthyroidism, reaching roughly 88% sensitivity and around 81% specificity in cross-validation and 80%/75% in testing. Most expanded thyroid clonotypes (frequency above 0.001) were also found in blood, which suggests that blood repertoires may mirror thyroid immune responses. Sample size was not statistically predetermined, and investigators were not blinded to group allocation.

Hyperthyroidism patients were newly diagnosed, with disease duration under 2 months, and aged 18 to 65 years. Any patient with an uncontrolled infection, another autoimmune disease, pregnancy or lactation was excluded. Clinical symptoms, serum thyroxine and TRAb, thyroid ultrasound, and orbital computed tomography formed the basis for the diagnoses. Blood from progressor patients was drawn when they were first diagnosed with hyperthyroidism, before any ophthalmopathy symptoms appeared. Ficoll-Paque density gradient centrifugation was used to isolate PBMCs from about 10 ml of fresh peripheral blood. Patients classed as progressors first received a Graves' hyperthyroidism diagnosis and then went on to develop ophthalmopathy during follow-up. Total RNA was extracted with Trizol reagent, and quality was checked on an Agilent 2100 Bioanalyzer. The source of this sequence is a woman under 40 with Graves' hyperthyroidism that later progressed to Graves' ophthalmopathy. Sequencing input: blood.

The CDR3 corresponds to CASSSGDKGYEQYF. The DNA reads TGTGCCAGCAGCTCGGGGGACAAGGGTTACGAGCAGTACTTC. The chain couples TRBV5-4 to TRBJ2-7; the D gene may be TRBD1 or TRBD2, since each aligns over 6 bases. The germline V gene (reference sequence) yields SGHNT for CDR1 and YYREEE for CDR2. V and J are truncated by 3 bases and 4 bases respectively, leaving an intervening sequence of 14 bases. Measured from the cysteine to the phenylalanine, the CDR3 is 14 residues long. CDR3 DNA only is kept here, 42 bases in frame from base 1.